This is a list of T cell receptor beta chains from one sample in a study of technical replicates of blood from several donors. Data came from immunoSEQ multiplex PCR; TCRdb stores just in-frame clones and leaves some out. The table records 75,000 to 95,000 clones, under 95% of them present only once. Input material: T cells isolated from PBMCs. The receptors were gathered from a human donor in good health. CDR3s include the opening cysteine and the closing phenylalanine or tryptophan. The D gene is left open where the match is weak. Clone size is stated in some rows and not others, as once, few, many or a class when expanded.

TRBJ2-2 | . | once | TRBV5-4 | TGTGCCAGCAGTCCTGGCTCCGGGAAGAACACCGGGGAGCTGTTTTTT | CASSPGSGKNTGELFF
TRBJ2-6 | TRBD2 | . | TRBV19 | TGTGCCAGCACTAGCGGGTTCTCTGGGGCCAACGTCCTGACTTTC | CASTSGFSGANVLTF
TRBJ2-7 | TRBD1 | . | TRBV2 | TGTGCCAGCCAAGGGTTGGGACAGGGTATCTACGAGCAGTACTTC | CASQGLGQGIYEQYF
TRBJ2-3 | TRBD2 | . | TRBV6-5 | TGTGCCAGCAGCTACCTAGCGGGAGATCGCCATACGCAGTATTTT | CASSYLAGDRHTQYF
TRBJ1-6 | TRBD1 | . | TRBV30 | TGTGCCTCGTTAGGGACAGATGGGTCCTATAATTCACCCCTCCACTTT | CASLGTDGSYNSPLHF
TRBJ2-1 | TRBD1 | . | TRBV27 | TGTGCCAGCAGTTTAGTCTCCGGGACAGGGCCCCATGAGCAGTTCTTC | CASSLVSGTGPHEQFF
TRBJ1-3 | . | once | TRBV10-1 | TGCGCCAGCAGTGCCATCTCTGGAAACACCATATATTTT | CASSAISGNTIYF
TRBJ2-3 | TRBD1 | . | TRBV28 | TGTGCCAGCAGTTCCGGACAGGGAACAGATACGCAGTATTTT | CASSSGQGTDTQYF
TRBJ2-5 | TRBD2 | . | TRBV7-2 | TGTGCCAGCAGGAAAGGACTAGCGGGGGGCGGAGAGACCCAGTACTTC | CASRKGLAGGGETQYF
TRBJ2-7 | . | . | TRBV28 | TGTGCCAGCAGTCCCGGGATAGCGGTGACCTACGAGCAGTACTTC | CASSPGIAVTYEQYF
TRBJ1-1 | . | . | TRBV7-9 | TGTGCCAGCAGCTTCACGGGGGGTGGCACTGAAGCTTTCTTT | CASSFTGGGTEAFF
TRBJ1-1 | TRBD1 | . | TRBV27 | TGTGCCAGCAGTCCTGGGGCAGGGGGTAACACTGAAGCTTTCTTT | CASSPGAGGNTEAFF
TRBJ2-7 | TRBD1 | . | TRBV19 | TGTGCCAGTAGTAAAACCGGGACAGGGACCTACGAGCAGTACTTC | CASSKTGTGTYEQYF
TRBJ2-5 | . | . | TRBV6-1 | TGTGCCAGCAGTTTCTCTAGCGCGCAAGAGACCCAGTACTTC | CASSFSSAQETQYF
TRBJ2-7 | TRBD2 | . | TRBV9 | TGTGCCAGCAGCGGGACTAGTCGCGAGCAGTACTTC | CASSGTSREQYF
TRBJ1-1 | . | . | TRBV15 | TGTGCCACCGCAGAACCCTCCAGGGAAATGAACACTGAAGCTTTCTTT | CATAEPSREMNTEAFF
TRBJ2-1 | . | . | TRBV9 | TGTGCCAGCAGCACAAGAGGAGGCTACAATGAGCAGTTCTTC | CASSTRGGYNEQFF
TRBJ2-2 | TRBD1 | . | TRBV5-1 | TGCGCCAGCAGACCCGGACAGGGGGCTCAAGCCGGGGAGCTGTTTTTT | CASRPGQGAQAGELFF
TRBJ1-5 | TRBD1 | once | TRBV6-1 | TGTGCCAGCAGTGTCGGACAGGTGCAGCGTCAGCCCCAGCATTTT | CASSVGQVQRQPQHF
TRBJ2-2 | TRBD2 | . | TRBV4-1 | TGCGCCAGCAGAGTCGGACTAGCGGGAGGTAACACCGGGGAGCTGTTTTTT | CASRVGLAGGNTGELFF